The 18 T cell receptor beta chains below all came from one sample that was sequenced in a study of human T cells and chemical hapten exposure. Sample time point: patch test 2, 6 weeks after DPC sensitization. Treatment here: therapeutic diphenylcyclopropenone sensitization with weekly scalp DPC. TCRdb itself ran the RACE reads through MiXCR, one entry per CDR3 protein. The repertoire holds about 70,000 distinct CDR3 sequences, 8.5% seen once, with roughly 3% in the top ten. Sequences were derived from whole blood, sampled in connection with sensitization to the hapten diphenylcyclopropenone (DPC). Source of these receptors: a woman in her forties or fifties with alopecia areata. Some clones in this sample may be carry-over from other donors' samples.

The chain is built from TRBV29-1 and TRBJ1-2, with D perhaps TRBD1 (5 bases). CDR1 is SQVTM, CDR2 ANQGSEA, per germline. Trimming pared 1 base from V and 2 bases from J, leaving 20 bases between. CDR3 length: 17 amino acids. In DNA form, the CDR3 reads TGCAGCGTTGAAGGCGAAAATTCACTAGGGACCAACTATGGCTACACCTTC. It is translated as CSVEGENSLGTNYGYTF.

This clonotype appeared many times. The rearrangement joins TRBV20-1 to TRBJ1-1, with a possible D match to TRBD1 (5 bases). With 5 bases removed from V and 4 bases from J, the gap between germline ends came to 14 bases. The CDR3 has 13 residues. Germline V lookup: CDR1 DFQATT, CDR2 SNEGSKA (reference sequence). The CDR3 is CSASRDPSTEAFF. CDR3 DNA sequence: TGCAGTGCTTCCCGGGACCCCAGCACTGAAGCTTTCTTT.

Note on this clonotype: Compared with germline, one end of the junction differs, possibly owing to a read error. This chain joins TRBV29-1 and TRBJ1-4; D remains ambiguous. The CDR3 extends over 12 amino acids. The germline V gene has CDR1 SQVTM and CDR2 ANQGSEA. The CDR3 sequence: CSVRSDGEKLSF. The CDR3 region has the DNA TGCAGCGTTAGGTCAGACGGGGAAAAACTGTCTTTT.

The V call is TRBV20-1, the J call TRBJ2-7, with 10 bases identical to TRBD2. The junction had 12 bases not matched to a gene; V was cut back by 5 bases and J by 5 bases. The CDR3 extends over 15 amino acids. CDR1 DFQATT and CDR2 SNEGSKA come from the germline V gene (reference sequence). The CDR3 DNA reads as TGCAGTGCTCCGCACCGGGCTAGCGGGAGCCACGAGCAGTACTTC. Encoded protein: CSAPHRASGSHEQYF.

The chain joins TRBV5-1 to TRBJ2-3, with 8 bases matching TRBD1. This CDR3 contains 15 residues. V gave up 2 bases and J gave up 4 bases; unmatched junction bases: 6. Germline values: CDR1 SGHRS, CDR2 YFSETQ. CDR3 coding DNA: TGCGCCAGCAGCTTTACAGGGGGGCTGGCAGATACGCAGTATTTT. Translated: CASSFTGGLADTQYF.

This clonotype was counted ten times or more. The CDR3: CASSSRQGAEAFF. Here the CDR3 DNA reads TGTGCCAGCAGTTCTCGGCAGGGCGCTGAAGCTTTCTTT. The chain is built from TRBV12-3 or TRBV12-4 and TRBJ1-1; perhaps TRBD1 as D (5 bases). Trimming shortened V by 4 bases and J by 6 bases, and 12 bases separated the two germline ends. The CDR3 consists of 13 residues.

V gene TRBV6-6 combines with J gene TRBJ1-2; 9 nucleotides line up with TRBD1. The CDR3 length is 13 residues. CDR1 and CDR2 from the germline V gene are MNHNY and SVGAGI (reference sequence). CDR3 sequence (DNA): TGTGGATCGTCGGGACAGGGAGGGTATGGCTACACCTTC. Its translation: CGSSGQGGYGYTF.

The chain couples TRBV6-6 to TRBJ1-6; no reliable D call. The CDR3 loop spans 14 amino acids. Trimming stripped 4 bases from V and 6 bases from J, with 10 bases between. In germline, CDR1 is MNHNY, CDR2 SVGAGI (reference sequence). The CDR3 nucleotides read TGTGCCAGCAGTTGGGATACCATTAATTCACCCCTCCACTTT. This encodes CASSWDTINSPLHF.

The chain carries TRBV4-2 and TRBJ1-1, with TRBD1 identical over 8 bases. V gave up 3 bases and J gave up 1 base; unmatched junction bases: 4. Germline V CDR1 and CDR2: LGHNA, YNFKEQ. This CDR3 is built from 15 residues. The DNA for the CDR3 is TGTGCCAGCAGCCAGACGGGACAGGCGAACACTGAAGCTTTCTTT. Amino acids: CASSQTGQANTEAFF.

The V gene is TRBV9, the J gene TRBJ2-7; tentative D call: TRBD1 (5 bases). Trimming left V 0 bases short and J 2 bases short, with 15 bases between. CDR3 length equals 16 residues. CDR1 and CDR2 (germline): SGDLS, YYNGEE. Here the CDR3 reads CASSVGPGQSAYEQYF. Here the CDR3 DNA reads TGTGCCAGCAGCGTAGGTCCAGGGCAGAGCGCCTACGAGCAGTACTTC.

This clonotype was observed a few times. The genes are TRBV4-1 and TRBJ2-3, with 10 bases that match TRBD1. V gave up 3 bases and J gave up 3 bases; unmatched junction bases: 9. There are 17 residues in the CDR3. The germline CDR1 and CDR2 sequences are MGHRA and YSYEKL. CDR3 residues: CASSHPTGGAQTDTQYF. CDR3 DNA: TGCGCCAGCAGCCATCCGACAGGGGGCGCCCAGACAGATACGCAGTATTTT.

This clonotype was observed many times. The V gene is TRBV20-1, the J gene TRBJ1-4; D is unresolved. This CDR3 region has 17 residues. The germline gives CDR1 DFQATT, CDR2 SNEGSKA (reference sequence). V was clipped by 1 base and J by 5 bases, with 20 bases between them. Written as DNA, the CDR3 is TGCAGTGCTAGAGTTGAAGGTCGAGGGAGGTTGAATGAAAAACTGTTTTTT. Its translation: CSARVEGRGRLNEKLFF.

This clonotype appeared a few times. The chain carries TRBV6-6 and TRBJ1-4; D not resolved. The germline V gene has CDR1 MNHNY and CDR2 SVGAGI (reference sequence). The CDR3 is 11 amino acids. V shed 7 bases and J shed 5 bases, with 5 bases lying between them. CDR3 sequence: CASTVNEKLFF. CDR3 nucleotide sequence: TGTGCCAGCACTGTCAATGAAAAACTGTTTTTT.

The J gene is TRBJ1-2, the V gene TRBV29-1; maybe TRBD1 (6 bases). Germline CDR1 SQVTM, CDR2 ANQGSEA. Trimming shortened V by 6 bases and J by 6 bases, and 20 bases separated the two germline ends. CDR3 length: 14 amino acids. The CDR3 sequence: CSVRRPGAVDGYTF. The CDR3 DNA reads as TGCAGCGTGCGTAGGCCGGGGGCAGTCGATGGCTACACCTTC.

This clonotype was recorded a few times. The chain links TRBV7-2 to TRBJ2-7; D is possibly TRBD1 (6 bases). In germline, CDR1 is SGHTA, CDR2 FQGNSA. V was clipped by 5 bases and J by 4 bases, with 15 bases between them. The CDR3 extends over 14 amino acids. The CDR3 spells CASSPRADSYEQYF. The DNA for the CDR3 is TGTGCCAGCAGCCCGAGAGCGGACAGTTACGAGCAGTACTTC.

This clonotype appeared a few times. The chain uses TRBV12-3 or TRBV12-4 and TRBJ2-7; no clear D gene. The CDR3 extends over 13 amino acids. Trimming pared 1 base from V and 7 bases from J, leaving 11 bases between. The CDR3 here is CASSLGSSSEQYF. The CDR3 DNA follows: TGTGCCAGCAGTTTAGGGTCCAGCTCGGAGCAGTACTTC.

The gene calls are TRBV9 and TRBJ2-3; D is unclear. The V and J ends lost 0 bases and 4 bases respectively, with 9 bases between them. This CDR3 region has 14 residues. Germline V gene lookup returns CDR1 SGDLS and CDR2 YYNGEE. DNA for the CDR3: TGTGCCAGCAGCGTAGCAGAAGAGGCAGATACGCAGTATTTT. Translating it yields CASSVAEEADTQYF. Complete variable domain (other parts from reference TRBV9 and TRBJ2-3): DSGVTQTPKHLITATGQRVTLRCSPRSGDLSVYWYQQSLDQGLQFLIQYYNGEERAKGNILERFSAQQFPDLHSELNLSSLELGDSALYFCASSVAEEADTQYFGPGTRLTVL.

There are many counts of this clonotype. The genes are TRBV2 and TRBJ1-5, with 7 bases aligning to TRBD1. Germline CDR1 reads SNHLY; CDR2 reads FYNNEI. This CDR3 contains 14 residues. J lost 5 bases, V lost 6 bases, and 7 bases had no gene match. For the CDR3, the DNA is TGTGCCAGCAGCGAGACAGGGCTAGATCAGCCCCAGCATTTT. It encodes CASSETGLDQPQHF.